This TCR beta chain emerged from a study of blood T cell repertoires in COVID-19. For the study at large: Sites in the United States, Italy and Spain provided acute and convalescent COVID-19 samples.

Profiling relied on immunoSEQ multiplex PCR, and the TCRdb table lists in-frame clones only, not all of them. Of 120,000 to 150,000 clones listed, roughly nine tenths are singletons. The receptor was derived from a human donor in a cohort sampled during active COVID-19. The sequenced sample was peripheral blood.

The CDR3 region is CASSVGPRLDSLGQPQHF. DNA for the CDR3: TGTGCCAGCAGCGTAGGGCCCCGACTCGACAGCCTCGGTCAGCCCCAGCATTTT. The chain uses TRBV9 and TRBJ1-5, with D possibly matching TRBD1 (5 bases). This CDR3 contains 18 residues. With 0 bases removed from V and 6 bases from J, the gap between germline ends came to 22 bases. Germline CDR1 is SGDLS and CDR2 is YYNGEE.